These 12 T cell receptor beta chains were all obtained from the same sample, sequenced in a study of blood T cell repertoires in COVID-19. Here immunoSEQ multiplex PCR was the method, and the copy in TCRdb shows in-frame clones only, minus some. The sample has around 140,000 clones; roughly 87% are singletons. Sequenced: peripheral blood. These receptors all stem from a human donor in a cohort sampled during active COVID-19.

The J gene is TRBJ1-2, the V gene TRBV2; D not resolved. CDR1 is SNHLY, CDR2 FYNNEI, per germline. This CDR3 is built from 13 residues. Trimming took 5 bases from V and 0 from J, leaving 7 bases between them. Here the CDR3 DNA reads TGTGCCAGCAGTTTATTAGCTAACTATGGCTACACCTTC. Translation: CASSLLANYGYTF. Drawing the rest from reference TRBV2 and TRBJ1-2, the complete variable domain is EPEVTQTPSHQVTQMGQEVILRCVPISNHLYFYWYRQILGQKVEFLVSFYNNEISEKSEIFDDQFSVERPDGSNFTLKIRSTKLEDSAMYFCASSLLANYGYTFGSGTRLTVV.

The chain combines TRBV5-1 with TRBJ1-1; tentatively, D is TRBD1 (5 bases). CDR1 is SGHRS, CDR2 YFSETQ, per germline. This CDR3 region has 13 residues. V lost 7 bases and J 1 base, leaving 11 bases between the germline ends. The CDR3, as DNA: TGCGCCAGCGCACAGGAGACGAACACTGAAGCTTTCTTT. Protein product: CASAQETNTEAFF.

This clone has a single count. The genes are TRBV5-1 and TRBJ2-5, with 10 bases lining up with TRBD2. J gave up 3 bases and V 6 bases, and 5 bases lay outside the gene matches. The CDR3 runs to 14 residues. Germline V CDR1 and CDR2: SGHRS, YFSETQ. The CDR3 DNA is TGCGCCAGCACCTTAGCGGGGGGTGAAGAGACCCAGTACTTC. Translation: CASTLAGGEETQYF.

This chain joins TRBV5-1 and TRBJ2-3; 7 bases are shared with TRBD1. The germline gives CDR1 SGHRS, CDR2 YFSETQ. The CDR3 runs 16 residues. Unmatched junction bases numbered 8, after V lost 4 bases and J lost 0 bases. DNA of the CDR3: TGCGCCAGCAGCACCGGGACAGACCGAAGCACAGATACGCAGTATTTT. This gives the protein CASSTGTDRSTDTQYF.

The chain recombines TRBV4-3 with TRBJ1-5, with a possible D match to TRBD1 (5 bases). The germline V gene has CDR1 LGHNA and CDR2 YSLEER. CDR3 length: 15 amino acids. Trimming removed 0 bases at V and 4 bases at J, with 10 bases between. The CDR3 spells CASSQESGINQPQHF. As DNA, the CDR3 is TGCGCCAGCAGCCAAGAATCAGGGATTAATCAGCCCCAGCATTTT.

For the CDR3, the DNA is TGTGCCAGCAGCCTCAACAGGGACCCGAACACCGGGGAGCTGTTTTTT. This gives the protein CASSLNRDPNTGELFF. This chain joins TRBV9 and TRBJ2-2; weak D call: TRBD1 (6 bases). In germline, CDR1 is SGDLS, CDR2 YYNGEE. CDR3 length: 16 amino acids. V lost 4 bases and J 0 bases, leaving 13 bases between the germline ends. Drawing the rest from reference TRBV9 and TRBJ2-2, the complete variable domain is DSGVTQTPKHLITATGQRVTLRCSPRSGDLSVYWYQQSLDQGLQFLIQYYNGEERAKGNILERFSAQQFPDLHSELNLSSLELGDSALYFCASSLNRDPNTGELFFGEGSRLTVL.

V and J are TRBV5-1 and TRBJ1-6; D perhaps matches TRBD1 (5 bases). CDR1 and CDR2 (germline): SGHRS, YFSETQ. The CDR3 loop spans 16 amino acids. The V and J ends lost 5 bases and 8 bases respectively, with 20 bases between them. The CDR3 DNA follows: TGCGCCAGCAGTCCTCTCCTCATGGGGCGAGATTCACCCCTCCACTTT. Its translation: CASSPLLMGRDSPLHF. Full variable domain (missing parts from reference TRBV5-1 and TRBJ1-6): KAGVTQTPRYLIKTRGQQVTLSCSPISGHRSVSWYQQTPGQGLQFLFEYFSETQRNKGNFPGRFSGRQFSNSRSEMNVSTLELGDSALYLCASSPLLMGRDSPLHFGNGTRLTVT.

This clone was seen a single time. The V call is TRBV5-1, the J call TRBJ1-1, with D possibly matching TRBD1 (6 bases). Germline V gene data show CDR1 as SGHRS and CDR2 as YFSETQ. Deletions cut 4 bases from V and 1 base from J, with 8 bases between. The CDR3 sequence is 13 residues long. CDR3 sequence: CASSMDRNTEAFF. Written as DNA, the CDR3 is TGCGCCAGCAGCATGGACAGGAACACTGAAGCTTTCTTT.

The chain employs TRBV11-2 and TRBJ1-2; D may be TRBD1 (5 bases). Trimming left V 4 bases short and J 4 bases short, with 13 bases between. The germline V gene has CDR1 SGHAT and CDR2 FQNNGV. The CDR3 extends over 14 amino acids. DNA for the CDR3: TGTGCCAGCAGCTCTTTGGACATGGCCTATGGCTACACCTTC. This translates into CASSSLDMAYGYTF.

Details on this clone: The sample holds other DNA sequences that translate to the same CDR3. V and J are TRBV20-1 and TRBJ2-7, with TRBD2 identical over 7 bases. Germline-derived CDR1 and CDR2 are DFQATT and SNEGSKA (reference sequence). The CDR3 is 11 residues long. The V segment lost 6 bases and the J segment 4 bases; nucleotides outside the gene matches: 3. CDR3 loop: CSARRGYEQYF. The CDR3 nucleotides are TGCAGTGCCCGGCGGGGGTACGAGCAGTACTTC.

V and J are TRBV7-7 and TRBJ2-7, with D unresolved. Germline V gene data show CDR1 as SSHAT and CDR2 as FNYEAQ (reference sequence). The CDR3 extends over 12 amino acids. Trimming left V 7 bases short and J 3 bases short, with 10 bases between. The CDR3 nucleotides are TGTGCCAGCACCCTCCCTCTCTACGAGCAGTACTTC. Amino acids: CASTLPLYEQYF.

V and J are TRBV6-1 and TRBJ1-2; a possible D gene is TRBD1 (5 bases). The CDR3 is 14 residues long. The germline V gene encodes CDR1 MNHNS and CDR2 SASEGT. V lost 1 base and J lost 7, with 13 bases in between. The CDR3 sequence is CASSEVRRGGGYTF. In DNA form, the CDR3 reads TGTGCCAGCAGTGAAGTTCGAAGGGGAGGTGGCTACACCTTC.